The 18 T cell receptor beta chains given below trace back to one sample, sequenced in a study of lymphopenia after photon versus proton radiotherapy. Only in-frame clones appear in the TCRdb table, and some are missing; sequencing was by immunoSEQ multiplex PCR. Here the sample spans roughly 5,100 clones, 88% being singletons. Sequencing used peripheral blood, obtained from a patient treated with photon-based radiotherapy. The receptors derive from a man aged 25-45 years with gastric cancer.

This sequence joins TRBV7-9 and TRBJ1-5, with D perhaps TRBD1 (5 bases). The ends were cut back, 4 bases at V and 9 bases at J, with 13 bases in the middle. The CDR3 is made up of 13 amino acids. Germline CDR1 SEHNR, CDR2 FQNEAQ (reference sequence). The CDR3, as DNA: TGTGCCAGCAGCTACGGGACCATGGGGCCCCAGCATTTT. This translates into CASSYGTMGPQHF.

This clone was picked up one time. The CDR3 nucleotides are TGTGCCAGCAGACGGGGGGATGAGCAGTTCTTC. Its protein product is CASRRGDEQFF. The chain carries TRBV6-6 and TRBJ2-1, with 7 nucleotides matching TRBD2. The J segment lost 8 bases and the V segment lost 6 bases, leaving 1 base of the junction unmatched. CDR1 MNHNY and CDR2 SVGAGI come from the germline V gene (reference sequence). This CDR3 contains 11 residues.

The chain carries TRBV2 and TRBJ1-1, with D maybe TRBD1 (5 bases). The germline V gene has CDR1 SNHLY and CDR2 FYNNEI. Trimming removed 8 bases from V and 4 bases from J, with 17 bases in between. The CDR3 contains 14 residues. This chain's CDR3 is CASLWGGDGTEAFF. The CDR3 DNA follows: TGTGCCAGCCTCTGGGGTGGGGACGGCACTGAAGCTTTCTTT. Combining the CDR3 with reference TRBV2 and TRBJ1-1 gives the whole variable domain EPEVTQTPSHQVTQMGQEVILRCVPISNHLYFYWYRQILGQKVEFLVSFYNNEISEKSEIFDDQFSVERPDGSNFTLKIRSTKLEDSAMYFCASLWGGDGTEAFFGQGTRLTVV.

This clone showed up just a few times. The CDR3 nucleotides read TGTGCCACCAGCAGATCCGACAGCAGCAATCAGCCCCAGCATTTT. Residues: CATSRSDSSNQPQHF. The chain employs TRBV15 and TRBJ1-5; a weak D match, TRBD1 (5 bases). Germline V lookup: CDR1 LNHNV, CDR2 YYDKDF (reference sequence). Trimming shortened V by 2 bases and J by 1 base, and 9 bases separated the two germline ends. This CDR3 contains 15 residues.

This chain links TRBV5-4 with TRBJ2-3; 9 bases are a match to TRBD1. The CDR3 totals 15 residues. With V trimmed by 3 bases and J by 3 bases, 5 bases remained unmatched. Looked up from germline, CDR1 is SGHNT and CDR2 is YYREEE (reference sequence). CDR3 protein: CASSYPGQGTDTQYF. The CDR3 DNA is TGTGCCAGCAGCTACCCGGGACAGGGAACAGATACGCAGTATTTT.

The CDR3 coding sequence is TGCGCCAGCAGCTTGGACCAAGAGGTTACGCAGTATTTT. Translated: CASSLDQEVTQYF. This sequence joins TRBV5-1 and TRBJ2-3; no firm D call. With 0 bases removed from V and 8 bases from J, the gap between germline ends came to 10 bases. The germline gives CDR1 SGHRS, CDR2 YFSETQ. The CDR3 is 13 amino acids.

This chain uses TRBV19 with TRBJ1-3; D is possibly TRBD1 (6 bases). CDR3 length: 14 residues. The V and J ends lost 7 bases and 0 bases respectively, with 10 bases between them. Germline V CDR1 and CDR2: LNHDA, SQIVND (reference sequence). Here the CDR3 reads CASTRGGSGNTIYF. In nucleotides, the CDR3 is TGTGCCAGTACCCGAGGGGGCTCTGGAAACACCATATATTTT.

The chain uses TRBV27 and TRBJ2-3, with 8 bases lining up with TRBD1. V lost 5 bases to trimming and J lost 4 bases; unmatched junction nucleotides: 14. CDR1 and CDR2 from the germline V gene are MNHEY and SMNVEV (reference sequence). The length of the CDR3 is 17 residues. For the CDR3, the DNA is TGTGCCAGCAGTCCCCTGTGGCAGGGGGCTCGGCCAGATACGCAGTATTTT. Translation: CASSPLWQGARPDTQYF.

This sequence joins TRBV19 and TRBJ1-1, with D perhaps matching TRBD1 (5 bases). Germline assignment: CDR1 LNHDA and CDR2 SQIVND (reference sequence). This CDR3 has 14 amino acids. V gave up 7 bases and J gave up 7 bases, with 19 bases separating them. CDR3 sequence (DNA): TGTGCCAGTATCCCCGCAGCGGGGGGGGATGAAGCTTTCTTT. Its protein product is CASIPAAGGDEAFF.

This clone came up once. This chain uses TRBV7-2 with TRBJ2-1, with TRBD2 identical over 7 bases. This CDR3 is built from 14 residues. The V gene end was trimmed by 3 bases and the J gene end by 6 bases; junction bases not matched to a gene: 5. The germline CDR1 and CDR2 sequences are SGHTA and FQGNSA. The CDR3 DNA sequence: TGTGCCAGCAGCTTTACTAGCGCTGGCAATGAGCAGTTCTTC. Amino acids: CASSFTSAGNEQFF.

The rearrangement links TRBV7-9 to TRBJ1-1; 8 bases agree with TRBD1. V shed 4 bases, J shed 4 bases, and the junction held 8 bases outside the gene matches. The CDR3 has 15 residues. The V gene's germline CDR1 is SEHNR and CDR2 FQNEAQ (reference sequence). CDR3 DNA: TGTGCCAGCAGCTCCCCTGGACAGGGAGGCACTGAAGCTTTCTTT. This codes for CASSSPGQGGTEAFF.

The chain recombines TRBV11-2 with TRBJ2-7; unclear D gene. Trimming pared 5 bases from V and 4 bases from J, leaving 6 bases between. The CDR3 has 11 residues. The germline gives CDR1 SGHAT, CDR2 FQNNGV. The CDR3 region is CASSRNYEQYF. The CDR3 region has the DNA TGTGCCAGCAGCCGCAATTACGAGCAGTACTTC.

CDR3 coding DNA: TGCGCCAGCAGCCCCTTAGGGGGACTAAGATACTACGAGCAGTACTTC. Its protein is CASSPLGGLRYYEQYF. The chain has TRBV4-1 and TRBJ2-7; D may be TRBD2 (7 bases). Trimming removed 4 bases at V and 3 bases at J, with 19 bases between. The CDR3 extends over 16 amino acids. CDR1 MGHRA and CDR2 YSYEKL come from the germline V gene.

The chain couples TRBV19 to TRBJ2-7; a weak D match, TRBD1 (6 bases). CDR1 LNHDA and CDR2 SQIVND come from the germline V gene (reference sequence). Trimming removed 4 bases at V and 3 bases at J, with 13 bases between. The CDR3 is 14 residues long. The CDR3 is CASSTTGFLYEQYF. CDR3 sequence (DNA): TGTGCCAGTAGTACCACAGGGTTCCTCTACGAGCAGTACTTC.

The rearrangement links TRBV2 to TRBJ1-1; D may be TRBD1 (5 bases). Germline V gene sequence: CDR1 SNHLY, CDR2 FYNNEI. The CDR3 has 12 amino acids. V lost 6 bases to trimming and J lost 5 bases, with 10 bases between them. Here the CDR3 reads CASSGQQTEAFF. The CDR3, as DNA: TGTGCCAGCAGCGGACAACAGACTGAAGCTTTCTTT.

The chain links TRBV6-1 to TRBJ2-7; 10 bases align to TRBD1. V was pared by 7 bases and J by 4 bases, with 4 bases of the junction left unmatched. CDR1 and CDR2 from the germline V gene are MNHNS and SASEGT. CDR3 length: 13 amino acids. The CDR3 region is CASTRTGGYEQYF. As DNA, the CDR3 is TGTGCCAGCACCAGGACAGGGGGTTACGAGCAGTACTTC.

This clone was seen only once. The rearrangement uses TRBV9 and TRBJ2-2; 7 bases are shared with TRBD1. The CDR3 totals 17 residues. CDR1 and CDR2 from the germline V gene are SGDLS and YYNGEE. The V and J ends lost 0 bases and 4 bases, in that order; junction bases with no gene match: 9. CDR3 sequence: CASSVVGGFGGTGELFF. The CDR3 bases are TGTGCCAGCAGCGTAGTAGGGGGCTTCGGCGGCACCGGGGAGCTGTTTTTT.

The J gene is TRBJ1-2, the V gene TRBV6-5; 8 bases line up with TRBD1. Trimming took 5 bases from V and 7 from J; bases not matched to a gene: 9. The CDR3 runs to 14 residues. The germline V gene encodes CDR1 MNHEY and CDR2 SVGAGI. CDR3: CASSQFQGALGYTF. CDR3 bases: TGTGCCAGCAGTCAGTTCCAGGGGGCTCTTGGCTACACCTTC.